Shown below are 2 T cell receptor beta chains from a single sample sequenced in a study of CXCR3-negative and CXCR3-positive naive CD8 T cells. Study-wide results and limits: Greater hydrophobicity was found in TRB CDR3s of CXCR3-positive naive cells than of CXCR3-negative naive cells.

No antigen has been assigned to these receptors. The authors prepared UMI-labeled TRB cDNA libraries by 5' RACE. No DNA is given; TCRdb re-called the 5' RACE reads and lists each CDR3 protein once. The listing records around 140,000 distinct CDR3 sequences. What was sequenced was naive CXCR3+ CD8+ T cells from blood. Subset described: CD45RO-CCR7+CD27+CD95- naive CD8+ T cells expressing CXCR3 (TNR3+). Every receptor here comes from a human donor in good health. Some clones in this sample may be carry-over from other donors' samples.

This rearrangement joins TRBV12-3 or TRBV12-4 to TRBJ2-7. This CDR3 is built from 14 residues. CDR3 protein: CASSLQTYEYEQYF.

The chain is built from TRBV5-6 and TRBJ2-2; TCRdb gives TRBD2 as the D gene, but with no DNA this cannot be confirmed. Looked up from germline, CDR1 is SGHDT and CDR2 is YYEEEE. The length of the CDR3 is 13 residues. The CDR3 loop is CASRLEESGELFF.